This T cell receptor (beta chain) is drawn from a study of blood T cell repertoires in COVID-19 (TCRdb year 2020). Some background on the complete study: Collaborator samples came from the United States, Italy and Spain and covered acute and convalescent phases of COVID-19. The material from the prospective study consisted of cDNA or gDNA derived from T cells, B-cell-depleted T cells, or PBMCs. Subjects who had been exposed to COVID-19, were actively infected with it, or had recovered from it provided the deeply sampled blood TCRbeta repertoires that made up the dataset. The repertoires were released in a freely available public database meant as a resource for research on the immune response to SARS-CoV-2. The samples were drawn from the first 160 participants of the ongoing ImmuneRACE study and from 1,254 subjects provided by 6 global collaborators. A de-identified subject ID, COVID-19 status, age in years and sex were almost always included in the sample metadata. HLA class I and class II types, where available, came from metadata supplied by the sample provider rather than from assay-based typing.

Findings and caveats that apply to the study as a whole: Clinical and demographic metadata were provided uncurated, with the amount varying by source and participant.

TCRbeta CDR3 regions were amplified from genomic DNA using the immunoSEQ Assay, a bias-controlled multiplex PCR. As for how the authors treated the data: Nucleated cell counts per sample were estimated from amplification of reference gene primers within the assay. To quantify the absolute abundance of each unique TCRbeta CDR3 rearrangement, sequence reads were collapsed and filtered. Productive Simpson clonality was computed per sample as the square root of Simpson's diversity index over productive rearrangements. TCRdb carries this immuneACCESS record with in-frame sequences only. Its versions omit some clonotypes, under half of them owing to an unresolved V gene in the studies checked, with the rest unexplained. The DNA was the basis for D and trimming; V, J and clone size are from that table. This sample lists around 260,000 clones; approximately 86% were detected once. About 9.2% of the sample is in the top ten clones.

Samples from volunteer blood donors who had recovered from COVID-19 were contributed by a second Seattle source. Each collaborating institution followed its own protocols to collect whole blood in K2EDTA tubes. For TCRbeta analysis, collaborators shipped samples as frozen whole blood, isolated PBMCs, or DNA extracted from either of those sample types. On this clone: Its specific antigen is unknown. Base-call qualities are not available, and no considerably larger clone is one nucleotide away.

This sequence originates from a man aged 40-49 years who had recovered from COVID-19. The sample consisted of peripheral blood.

The sequenced DNA: TGTGCCAGCGGGCCCGCTCTAGCGAACCTGGCCGGGGGGGAGCTGTTTTTT. Its protein reads: CASGPALANLAGGELFF. The receptor chain draws on TRBV2 and TRBJ2-2; a tentative D match to TRBD2 spans 6 bases. The CDR3 numbers 17 residues from cysteine through phenylalanine. Only CDR3 DNA is held: 51 bases, read in frame from base 1. CDR1 and CDR2, looked up from the germline V gene, are SNHLY and FYNNEI. Deletion took 8 bases off V and 8 bases off J, with a span of 27 bases between the germline ends.